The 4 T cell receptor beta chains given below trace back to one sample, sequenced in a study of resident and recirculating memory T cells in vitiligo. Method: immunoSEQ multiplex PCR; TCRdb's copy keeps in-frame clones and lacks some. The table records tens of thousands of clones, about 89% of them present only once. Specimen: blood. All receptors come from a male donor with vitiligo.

Here the CDR3 reads CASSRSTGGHEQYF. CDR3 bases: TGTGCCAGCAGTCGGTCGACAGGGGGCCACGAGCAGTACTTC. This rearrangement joins TRBV6-6 to TRBJ2-7, with 10 bases lining up with TRBD1. The germline CDR1 and CDR2 sequences are MNHNY and SVGAGI (reference sequence). J gave up 5 bases and V 5 bases, and 6 bases lay outside the gene matches. The CDR3 spans 14 residues.

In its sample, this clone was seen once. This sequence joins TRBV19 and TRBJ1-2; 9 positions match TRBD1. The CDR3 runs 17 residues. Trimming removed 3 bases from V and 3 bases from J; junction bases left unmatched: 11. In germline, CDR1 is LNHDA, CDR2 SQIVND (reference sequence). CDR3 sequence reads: CASSMGTGLGEYYGYTF. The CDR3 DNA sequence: TGTGCCAGTAGTATGGGGACAGGGTTGGGGGAGTACTATGGCTACACCTTC.

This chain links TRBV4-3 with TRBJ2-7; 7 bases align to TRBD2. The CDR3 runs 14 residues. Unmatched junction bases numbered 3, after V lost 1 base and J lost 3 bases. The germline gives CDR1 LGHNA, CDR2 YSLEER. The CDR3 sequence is CASSQARGVYEQYF. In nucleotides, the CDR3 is TGCGCCAGCAGCCAAGCCCGGGGGGTCTACGAGCAGTACTTC.

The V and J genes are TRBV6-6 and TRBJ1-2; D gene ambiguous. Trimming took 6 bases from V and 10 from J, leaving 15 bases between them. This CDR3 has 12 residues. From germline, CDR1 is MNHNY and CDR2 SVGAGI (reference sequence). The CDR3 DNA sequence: TGTGCCAGCAGATCCTTACTGCCCGCCTACACCTTC. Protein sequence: CASRSLLPAYTF.